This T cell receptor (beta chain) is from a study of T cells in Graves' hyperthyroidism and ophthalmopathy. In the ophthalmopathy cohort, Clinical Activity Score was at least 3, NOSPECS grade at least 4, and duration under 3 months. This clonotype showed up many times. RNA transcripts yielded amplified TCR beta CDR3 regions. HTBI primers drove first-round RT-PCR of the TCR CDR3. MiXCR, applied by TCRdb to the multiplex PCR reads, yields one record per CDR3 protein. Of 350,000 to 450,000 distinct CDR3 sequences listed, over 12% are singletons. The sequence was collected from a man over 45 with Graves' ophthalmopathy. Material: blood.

The CDR3 loop reads CASSRGQASSDTQYF. DNA of the CDR3: TGTGCCAGCTCCCGGGGACAGGCCTCCTCAGATACGCAGTATTTT. The gene calls are TRBV6-1 and TRBJ2-3, with 8 bases aligning to TRBD1. The J segment lost 4 bases and the V segment lost 8 bases, leaving 11 bases of the junction unmatched. This CDR3 has 15 amino acids. Germline lookup yields CDR1 MNHNS and CDR2 SASEGT.